Below are 22 T cell receptor beta chains sequenced from a single sample in a study of CD8+ T cells in alopecia areata. Treatment noted: oral pan-JAK inhibitor, 5-10 mg twice daily. TCR sequencing used cDNA made by reverse transcription of extracted RNA. Sequenced by immunoSEQ multiplex PCR; TCRdb stores in-frame clones only, minus some. Altogether roughly 110,000 clones are present, about four fifths being singletons, with the ten largest covering 20% to 25%. Specimen: CD8+ T cells sorted from blood, collected at week 24, from a patient treated with tofacitinib. These TCRs come from a human donor with alopecia areata.

The chain links TRBV5-6 to TRBJ2-5; D not certain. The V end lost 4 bases, the J end lost 1 base, and 8 bases lay between the germline ends. The CDR3 runs to 13 residues. Germline values: CDR1 SGHDT, CDR2 YYEEEE. The CDR3 loop is CASSRAPQETQYF. CDR3 nucleotide sequence: TGTGCCAGCAGCCGGGCACCCCAAGAGACCCAGTACTTC.

The V call is TRBV7-9, the J call TRBJ2-7, with 11 bases fitting TRBD1. The length of the CDR3 is 13 residues. Germline CDR1 is SEHNR and CDR2 is FQNEAQ (reference sequence). V lost 10 bases and J lost 5; bases outside the gene matches: 7. The CDR3 is CATGTGGGDEQYF. CDR3 nucleotides: TGTGCCACCGGGACAGGGGGTGGTGACGAGCAGTACTTC.

The chain employs TRBV13 and TRBJ1-5; D not resolved. Trimming shortened V by 2 bases and J by 4 bases, and 12 bases separated the two germline ends. The CDR3 runs 15 residues. Germline assignment: CDR1 PRHDT and CDR2 FYEKMQ (reference sequence). CDR3 in amino acids: CASSLSSQENQPQHF. For the CDR3, the DNA is TGTGCCAGCAGCTTAAGCTCCCAGGAAAATCAGCCCCAGCATTTT.

V is TRBV27 and J is TRBJ2-1, with 7 bases lining up with TRBD2. The germline V gene has CDR1 MNHEY and CDR2 SMNVEV (reference sequence). V lost 5 bases to trimming and J lost 15 bases; unmatched junction nucleotides: 10. The CDR3 extends over 12 amino acids. CDR3 DNA: TGTGCCAGCAGTCCGAGGATTAGCGGGTTGTTCTTC. It specifies CASSPRISGLFF.

In this sample, this clone turned up once. The CDR3 DNA reads as TGTGCCAGCAGCTTAGAGTGGACAGAGCTTTACGAGCAGTACTTC. This encodes CASSLEWTELYEQYF. This chain uses TRBV11-2 with TRBJ2-7, with D perhaps matching TRBD1 (6 bases). V dropped 0 bases and J dropped 4 bases, with 13 bases sitting between them. In germline, CDR1 is SGHAT, CDR2 FQNNGV. This CDR3 comprises 15 residues. Full variable domain (missing parts from reference TRBV11-2 and TRBJ2-7): EAGVAQSPRYKIIEKRQSVAFWCNPISGHATLYWYQQILGQGPKLLIQFQNNGVVDDSQLPKDRFSAERLKGVDSTLKIQPAKLEDSAVYLCASSLEWTELYEQYFGPGTRLTVT.

The chain has TRBV9 and TRBJ2-3; 12 positions match TRBD2. V lost 3 bases, J lost 4 bases, and 9 bases stayed unmatched. There are 17 residues in the CDR3. The germline gives CDR1 SGDLS, CDR2 YYNGEE. CDR3 DNA: TGTGCCAGCAGCGCCGAATTTACTAGCGGGGGGCCAGATACGCAGTATTTT. This codes for CASSAEFTSGGPDTQYF.

The chain joins TRBV5-4 to TRBJ2-5; 7 bases fit TRBD1. The J call may be wrong; the DNA end is better matched by TRBJ2-7. CDR3 length: 15 amino acids. Looked up from germline, CDR1 is SGHNT and CDR2 is YYREEE (reference sequence). Written as DNA, the CDR3 is TGTGCCAGCAGCTTGCTGTCAGGGGGTTCCTACGAGCAGTACTTC. Protein product: CASSLLSGGSYEQYF.

The chain couples TRBV18 to TRBJ2-2; 8 bases are shared with TRBD1. The germline CDR1 and CDR2 sequences are KGHSH and LQKENI. The CDR3 runs 17 residues. J was trimmed by 5 bases and V by 2 bases; bases with no gene match: 10. The DNA of the CDR3 is TGTGCCAGCTCACCATTTCCGGGGACAGGAGGGACCGGGGAGCTGTTTTTT. Protein: CASSPFPGTGGTGELFF.

The chain carries TRBV5-6 and TRBJ2-1; maybe TRBD2 (6 bases). V was trimmed by 4 bases and J by 7 bases, leaving 18 bases between them. In germline, CDR1 is SGHDT, CDR2 YYEEEE. The CDR3 consists of 15 residues. The CDR3 loop is CASSPSGDPWNEQFF. The DNA of the CDR3 is TGTGCCAGCAGCCCCTCGGGGGACCCATGGAATGAGCAGTTCTTC.

The chain couples TRBV5-1 to TRBJ1-5; D is unresolved. The CDR3 extends over 15 amino acids. Germline V gene sequence: CDR1 SGHRS, CDR2 YFSETQ. V was trimmed by 0 bases and J by 0 bases, leaving 7 bases between them. CDR3 coding DNA: TGCGCCAGCAGCTTGGGTGAGACTAGCAATCAGCCCCAGCATTTT. Its translation: CASSLGETSNQPQHF.

This chain joins TRBV4-1 and TRBJ2-1; no reliable D call. The germline V and J ends were trimmed by 3 bases and 7 bases, with 10 bases remaining between them. Germline CDR1 is MGHRA and CDR2 is YSYEKL. There are 13 residues in the CDR3. The CDR3 DNA follows: TGCGCCAGCAGCCATCCCGGTGGAAATGAGCAGTTCTTC. Translated, it gives CASSHPGGNEQFF.

This clone was seen a handful of times. CDR3 sequence: CASSLGGTEQYF. CDR3 nucleotide sequence: TGCGCCAGCAGCTTGGGGGGAACCGAGCAGTACTTC. V is TRBV5-1 and J is TRBJ2-7; D unclear. Trimming took 0 bases from V and 6 from J, leaving 7 bases between them. CDR3 length: 12 amino acids. Germline CDR1 is SGHRS and CDR2 is YFSETQ.

This clone was observed a few times. This rearrangement joins TRBV7-9 to TRBJ2-7, with D perhaps matching TRBD1 or TRBD2 (5 bases each). Germline CDR1 and CDR2: SEHNR and FQNEAQ (reference sequence). The CDR3 covers 14 residues. V was trimmed by 2 bases and J by 0 bases, leaving 8 bases between them. The CDR3 protein is CASSLSGSSYEQYF. CDR3 in DNA: TGTGCCAGCAGCTTATCAGGGAGCTCCTACGAGCAGTACTTC.

The genes are TRBV5-4 and TRBJ1-1; D call uncertain. This CDR3 is built from 15 residues. V lost 3 bases to trimming and J lost 1 base, with 13 bases between them. Looked up from germline, CDR1 is SGHNT and CDR2 is YYREEE (reference sequence). The CDR3 region has the DNA TGTGCCAGCAGCTATCGGGTCCGTGCGAACACTGAAGCTTTCTTT. The encoded protein is CASSYRVRANTEAFF.

This chain links TRBV19 with TRBJ1-4; D perhaps matches TRBD1 (6 bases). The CDR3 contains 16 residues. Germline CDR1 LNHDA, CDR2 SQIVND (reference sequence). V was trimmed by 6 bases and J by 3 bases, leaving 17 bases between them. The CDR3 spells CASSQGRRRANEKLFF. The CDR3, as DNA: TGTGCCAGTAGCCAGGGGCGGCGGCGGGCTAATGAAAAACTGTTTTTT.

This chain joins TRBV15 and TRBJ1-1; D possibly corresponds to TRBD1 (5 bases). The V and J ends lost 5 bases and 5 bases respectively, with 15 bases between them. The CDR3 is 14 amino acids. Germline values: CDR1 LNHNV, CDR2 YYDKDF (reference sequence). Written as DNA, the CDR3 is TGTGCCACCAGCCAATCGAGTGGGGGAACTGAAGCTTTCTTT. Translating it yields CATSQSSGGTEAFF.

The chain carries TRBV29-1 and TRBJ2-7, with 8 nucleotides matching TRBD1. The CDR3 is 11 residues long. Germline CDR1 reads SQVTM; CDR2 reads ANQGSEA. The V gene end was trimmed by 7 bases and the J gene end by 5 bases; junction bases not matched to a gene: 4. The CDR3 nucleotides read TGCAGCGGAAAACAGGGGGACGAGCAGTACTTC. Translation gives CSGKQGDEQYF.

V and J are TRBV7-8 and TRBJ2-7, with TRBD2 matching 8 bases. Trimming removed 1 base from V and 3 bases from J; junction bases left unmatched: 5. CDR1 is SGHVS, CDR2 FQNEAQ, per germline. The CDR3 has 15 residues. CDR3 loop: CASSLGSGANYEQYF. CDR3 DNA: TGTGCCAGCAGCTTAGGTAGCGGGGCTAACTACGAGCAGTACTTC.

The chain carries TRBV11-2 and TRBJ2-7; 10 positions agree with TRBD2. V lost 3 bases, J lost 2 bases, and 13 bases stayed unmatched. This CDR3 contains 18 residues. The germline CDR1 and CDR2 sequences are SGHAT and FQNNGV. CDR3 loop: CASSFPGTSGVLTYEQYF. The CDR3 DNA reads as TGTGCCAGCAGCTTTCCCGGTACTAGCGGGGTCTTAACCTACGAGCAGTACTTC.

The J gene is TRBJ1-1, the V gene TRBV4-1, with D possibly TRBD1 on 5 matching bases. V was clipped by 5 bases and J by 0 bases, with 13 bases between them. The germline gives CDR1 MGHRA, CDR2 YSYEKL. This CDR3 spans 15 amino acids. CDR3 in DNA: TGCGCCAGCAGCGCCCACAGGAGCATGAACACTGAAGCTTTCTTT. Its translation: CASSAHRSMNTEAFF.

This clone was detected only once. J is TRBJ1-1 and V is TRBV29-1, with TRBD1 as a possible D gene (6 bases). The CDR3 totals 16 residues. V was trimmed by 1 base and J by 0 bases, leaving 15 bases between them. CDR1 is SQVTM, CDR2 ANQGSEA, per germline. CDR3 region: CSVEGPLEGVNTEAFF. The CDR3 DNA follows: TGCAGCGTTGAAGGCCCCTTGGAGGGGGTGAACACTGAAGCTTTCTTT.

J is TRBJ2-1 and V is TRBV9, with a weak D call TRBD2 (5 bases). Per the germline V gene, CDR1 is SGDLS and CDR2 is YYNGEE. Trimming removed 7 bases from V and 10 bases from J, with 15 bases in between. CDR3 length equals 12 residues. In DNA, the CDR3 is TGTGCCAGCTTTGGGCCGCCGGGAGAGCAGTTCTTC. Translated: CASFGPPGEQFF.